These 17 T cell receptor beta chains were all obtained from the same sample, sequenced in a study of blood T cells in healthy people across ages. Combining a sample-barcoded 5' primer with a J-beta primer mix, a second PCR ran for roughly 7 to 11 cycles. TCRdb reprocessed the 5' RACE reads via MiXCR and lists one record per CDR3 protein. The top ten clones hold roughly 12% of a sample with fewer than 2,000,000 distinct CDR3 sequences, about 31% of them seen once. The sequencing sample was made of blood. The receptors here all came from a woman aged 25 to 45 in good health.

This clonotype was detected only a few times. V usage is TRBV7-6 and J usage is TRBJ2-5, with TRBD2 identical over 12 bases. The CDR3 extends over 19 amino acids. Trimming cost V 3 bases and J 2 bases; bases outside gene matches: 13. Per the germline V gene, CDR1 is SGHVS and CDR2 is FNYEAQ. DNA of the CDR3: TGTGCCAGCAGCTTGTCTAGCGGGGGGGAAAGGATAACTCAAGAGACCCAGTACTTC. This sequence encodes CASSLSSGGERITQETQYF.

This sequence joins TRBV20-1 and TRBJ2-7, with a possible D match to TRBD2 (6 bases). The CDR3 is made up of 15 amino acids. V lost 4 bases and J lost 3, with 19 bases in between. The germline CDR1 and CDR2 sequences are DFQATT and SNEGSKA (reference sequence). The CDR3 region has the DNA TGCAGTGCTACCTCCTCCGGGACTCTGGTCTACGAGCAGTACTTC. Translated, it gives CSATSSGTLVYEQYF.

This clonotype was found many times. The genes are TRBV4-1 and TRBJ2-1; D uncertain. CDR3 length: 14 residues. V lost 2 bases to trimming and J lost 7 bases, with 12 bases between them. Germline CDR1 MGHRA, CDR2 YSYEKL. CDR3 sequence (DNA): TGCGCCAGCAGCCAACTGACCACCTTGAATGAGCAGTTCTTC. Protein: CASSQLTTLNEQFF.

The gene calls are TRBV5-1 and TRBJ2-3; tentatively, D is TRBD1 (6 bases). V shed 2 bases and J shed 1 base, with 11 bases lying between them. Germline V CDR1 and CDR2: SGHRS, YFSETQ. There are 15 residues in the CDR3. This CDR3 is CASSFTGPGTDTQYF. In DNA, the CDR3 is TGCGCCAGCAGCTTCACAGGGCCAGGCACAGATACGCAGTATTTT.

This chain joins TRBV20-1 and TRBJ2-7, with D hard to call. Trimming pared 6 bases from V and 0 bases from J, leaving 15 bases between. Per the germline V gene, CDR1 is DFQATT and CDR2 is SNEGSKA (reference sequence). The CDR3 extends over 14 amino acids. In nucleotides, the CDR3 is TGCAGTGCCCTTCCGGCACCCGGCTCCTACGAGCAGTACTTC. Translated: CSALPAPGSYEQYF.

The genes are TRBV4-2 and TRBJ1-6; 8 bases agree with TRBD1. V lost 0 bases and J lost 9; bases outside the gene matches: 4. This CDR3 is built from 15 residues. Germline values: CDR1 LGHNA, CDR2 YNFKEQ. In DNA, the CDR3 is TGTGCCAGCAGCCAAGAGCTGGACAGGGTTTCACCCCTCCACTTT. Its protein product is CASSQELDRVSPLHF.

The chain carries TRBV20-1 and TRBJ2-3; a possible D gene is TRBD2 (5 bases). V was clipped by 2 bases and J by 0 bases, with 21 bases between them. The CDR3 contains 18 residues. In germline, CDR1 is DFQATT, CDR2 SNEGSKA (reference sequence). Here the CDR3 reads CSARSPVSAERSTDTQYF. In nucleotides, the CDR3 is TGCAGTGCTAGAAGCCCCGTTTCAGCGGAGCGAAGCACAGATACGCAGTATTTT.

This clonotype was counted between two and nine times. The rearrangement joins TRBV14 to TRBJ1-2; D is unresolved. V lost 2 bases, J lost 4 bases, and 5 bases lay in between. This CDR3 is built from 12 residues. From germline, CDR1 is SGHDN and CDR2 FVKESK. CDR3 in amino acids: CASSQSIYGYTF. In nucleotides, the CDR3 is TGTGCCAGCAGCCAATCCATCTATGGCTACACCTTC. The variable domain in full, with the rest retrieved from reference TRBV14 and TRBJ1-2, is EAGVTQFPSHSVIEKGQTVTLRCDPISGHDNLYWYRRVMGKEIKFLLHFVKESKQDESGMPNNRFLAERTGGTYSTLKVQPAELEDSGVYFCASSQSIYGYTFGSGTRLTVV.

This chain uses TRBV6-6 with TRBJ2-1; 8 bases line up with TRBD1. V gave up 0 bases and J gave up 7 bases; unmatched junction bases: 8. The CDR3 consists of 16 residues. Germline loops: CDR1 MNHNY, CDR2 SVGAGI (reference sequence). The CDR3 nucleotides are TGTGCCAGCAGTTACTCGACCAGGGGGCTTAGGAATGAGCAGTTCTTC. As protein: CASSYSTRGLRNEQFF.

In the case of this clonotype: At one boundary the junction diverges from the germline segment, which might be a read error. This chain joins TRBV6-1 and TRBJ1-1; D possibly corresponds to TRBD1 (6 bases). The CDR3 is made up of 13 amino acids. The germline gives CDR1 MNHNS, CDR2 SASEGT. DNA of the CDR3: TGTGCCAGTAGTGGCCTGGACAGAACTGAAGCTTTCTTT. Its protein is CASSGLDRTEAFF.

This clonotype has only a few counts. This sequence joins TRBV9 and TRBJ2-2; maybe TRBD1 (6 bases). V lost 2 bases to trimming and J lost 5 bases, with 10 bases between them. The germline V gene has CDR1 SGDLS and CDR2 YYNGEE. The CDR3 spans 14 residues. The CDR3 coding sequence is TGTGCCAGCAGCGTTACAGGGTTGACCGGGGAGCTGTTTTTT. As protein: CASSVTGLTGELFF.

The chain combines TRBV20-1 with TRBJ2-3, with 9 bases fitting TRBD1. J lost 2 bases, V lost 3 bases, and 3 bases had no gene match. This CDR3 is 14 amino acids long. Germline CDR1 and CDR2: DFQATT and SNEGSKA (reference sequence). The CDR3 here is CSARGQGNTDTQYF. Here the CDR3 DNA reads TGCAGTGCTAGGGGACAGGGAAACACAGATACGCAGTATTTT.

This chain's CDR3 is CSARDYYLYF. The CDR3 nucleotides read TGCAGTGCTAGAGATTATTATCTGTATTTT. V gene TRBV20-1 combines with J gene TRBJ2-3, with D hard to call. From germline, CDR1 is DFQATT and CDR2 SNEGSKA (reference sequence). V shed 0 bases and J shed 14 bases, with 9 bases lying between them. The CDR3 is 10 amino acids.

This clonotype was counted ten times or more. This sequence joins TRBV20-1 and TRBJ2-1, with 8 bases that match TRBD2. The CDR3 covers 14 residues. The ends lost 2 bases at V and 3 bases at J; junction bases unmatched: 3. The germline V gene has CDR1 DFQATT and CDR2 SNEGSKA (reference sequence). The CDR3 is CSARSLADYNEQFF. The DNA for the CDR3 is TGCAGTGCTAGATCACTAGCGGACTACAATGAGCAGTTCTTC.

This clonotype was recorded many times. The rearrangement joins TRBV20-1 to TRBJ2-6; 7 nucleotides line up with TRBD1. Trimming removed 4 bases from V and 1 base from J; junction bases left unmatched: 10. The CDR3 runs to 17 residues. Germline lookup yields CDR1 DFQATT and CDR2 SNEGSKA (reference sequence). CDR3 residues: CSAIVQGDRSGANVLTF. CDR3 bases: TGCAGTGCTATAGTGCAGGGGGATAGGTCTGGGGCCAACGTCCTGACTTTC.

This clonotype was found a few times. The rearrangement links TRBV3-1 to TRBJ1-1; no clear D gene. The CDR3 runs 14 residues. V shed 0 bases and J shed 6 bases, with 11 bases lying between them. CDR1 LGHDT and CDR2 YNNKEL come from the germline V gene (reference sequence). The CDR3: CASSQDEGFAEAFF. Written as DNA, the CDR3 is TGTGCCAGCAGCCAAGACGAAGGTTTCGCTGAAGCTTTCTTT.

This sequence joins TRBV5-4 and TRBJ2-1, with 7 bases aligning to TRBD1. The CDR3 loop spans 15 amino acids. Germline CDR1 is SGHNT and CDR2 is YYREEE (reference sequence). V shed 4 bases and J 2 bases; nucleotides not matched to a gene: 6. The CDR3 loop is CASSHPGQPYNEQFF. CDR3 sequence (DNA): TGTGCCAGCAGCCACCCGGGACAGCCCTACAATGAGCAGTTCTTC.